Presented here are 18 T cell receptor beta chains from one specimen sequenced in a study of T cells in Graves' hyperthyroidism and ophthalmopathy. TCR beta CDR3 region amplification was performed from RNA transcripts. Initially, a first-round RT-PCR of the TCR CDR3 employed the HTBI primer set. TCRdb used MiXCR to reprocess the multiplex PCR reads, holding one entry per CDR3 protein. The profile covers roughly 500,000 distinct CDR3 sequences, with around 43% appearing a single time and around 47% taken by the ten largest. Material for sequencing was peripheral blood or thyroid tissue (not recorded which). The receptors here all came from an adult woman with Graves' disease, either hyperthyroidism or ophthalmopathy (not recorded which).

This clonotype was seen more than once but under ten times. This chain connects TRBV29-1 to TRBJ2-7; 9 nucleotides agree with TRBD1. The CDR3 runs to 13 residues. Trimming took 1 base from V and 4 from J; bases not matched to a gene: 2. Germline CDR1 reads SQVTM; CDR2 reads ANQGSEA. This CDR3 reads CSVEGGQGYEQYF. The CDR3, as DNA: TGCAGCGTTGAAGGGGGACAGGGTTACGAGCAGTACTTC.

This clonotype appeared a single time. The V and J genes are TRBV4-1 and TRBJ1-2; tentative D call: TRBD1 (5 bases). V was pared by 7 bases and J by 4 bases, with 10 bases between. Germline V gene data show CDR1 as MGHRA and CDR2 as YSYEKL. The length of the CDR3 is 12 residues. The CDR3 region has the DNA TGCGCCAGCACCCAGGGACTCTATGGCTACACCTTC. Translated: CASTQGLYGYTF.

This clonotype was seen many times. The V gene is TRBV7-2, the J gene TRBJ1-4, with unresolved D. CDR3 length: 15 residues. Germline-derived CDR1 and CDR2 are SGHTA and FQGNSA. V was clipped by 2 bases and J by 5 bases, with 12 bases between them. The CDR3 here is CASSLNGRRNEKLFF. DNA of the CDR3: TGTGCCAGCAGCTTAAATGGCAGGCGGAATGAAAAACTGTTTTTT.

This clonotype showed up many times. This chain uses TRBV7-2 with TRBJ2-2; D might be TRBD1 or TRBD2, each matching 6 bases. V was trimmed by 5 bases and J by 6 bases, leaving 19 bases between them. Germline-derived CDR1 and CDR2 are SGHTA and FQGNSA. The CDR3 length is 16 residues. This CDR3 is CASSQTGAGTPGELFF. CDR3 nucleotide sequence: TGTGCCAGCAGCCAGACGGGGGCAGGTACCCCCGGGGAGCTGTTTTTT.

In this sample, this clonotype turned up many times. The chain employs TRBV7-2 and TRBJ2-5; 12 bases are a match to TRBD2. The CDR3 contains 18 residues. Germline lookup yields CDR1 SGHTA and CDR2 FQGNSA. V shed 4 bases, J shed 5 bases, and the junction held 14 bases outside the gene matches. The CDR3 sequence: CASSSLRTSGTTGETQYF. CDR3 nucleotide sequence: TGTGCCAGCAGCTCCCTTCGGACTAGCGGGACCACTGGGGAGACCCAGTACTTC.

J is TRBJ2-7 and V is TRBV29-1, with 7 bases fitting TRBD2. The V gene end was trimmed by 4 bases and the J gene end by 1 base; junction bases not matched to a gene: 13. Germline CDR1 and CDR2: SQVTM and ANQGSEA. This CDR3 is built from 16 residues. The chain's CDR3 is CSVGGKSGTHSYEQYF. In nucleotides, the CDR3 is TGCAGCGTTGGCGGAAAAAGCGGGACCCATTCCTACGAGCAGTACTTC.

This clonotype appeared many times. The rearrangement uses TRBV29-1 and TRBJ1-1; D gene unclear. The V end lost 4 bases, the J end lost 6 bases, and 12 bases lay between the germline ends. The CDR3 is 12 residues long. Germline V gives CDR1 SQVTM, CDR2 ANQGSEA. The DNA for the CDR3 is TGCAGCGTTGTTATTCGGCAGGCTGAAGCTTTCTTT. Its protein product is CSVVIRQAEAFF.

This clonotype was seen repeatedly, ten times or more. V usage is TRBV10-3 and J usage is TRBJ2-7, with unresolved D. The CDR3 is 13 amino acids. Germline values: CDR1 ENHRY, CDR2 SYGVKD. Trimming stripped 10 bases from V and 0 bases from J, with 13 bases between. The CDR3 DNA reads TGTGCCACCAGCCCCCGGAGCTCCTACGAGCAGTACTTC. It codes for CATSPRSSYEQYF.

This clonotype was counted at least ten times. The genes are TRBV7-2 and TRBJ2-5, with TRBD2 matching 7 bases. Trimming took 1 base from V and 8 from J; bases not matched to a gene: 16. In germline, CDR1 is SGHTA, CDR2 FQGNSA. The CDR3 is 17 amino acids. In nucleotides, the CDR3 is TGTGCCAGCAGCTTAGGGAGTGGACTAGGGTCAGGATATACCCAGTACTTC. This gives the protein CASSLGSGLGSGYTQYF. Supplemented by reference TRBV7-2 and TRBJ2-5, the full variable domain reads GAGVSQSPSNKVTEKGKDVELRCDPISGHTALYWYRQSLGQGLEFLIYFQGNSAPDKSGLPSDRFSAERTGGSVSTLTIQRTQQEDSAVYLCASSLGSGLGSGYTQYFGPGTRLLVL.

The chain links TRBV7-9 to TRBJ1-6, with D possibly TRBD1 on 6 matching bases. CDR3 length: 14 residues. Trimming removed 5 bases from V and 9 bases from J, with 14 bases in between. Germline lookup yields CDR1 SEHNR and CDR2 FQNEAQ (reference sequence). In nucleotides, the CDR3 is TGTGCCAGCAGCATCTCAGGGGAGATTTCACCCCTCCACTTT. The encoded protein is CASSISGEISPLHF.

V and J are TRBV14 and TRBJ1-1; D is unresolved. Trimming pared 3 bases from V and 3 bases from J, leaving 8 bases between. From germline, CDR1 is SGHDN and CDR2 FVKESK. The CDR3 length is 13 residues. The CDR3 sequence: CASSQIRDTEAFF. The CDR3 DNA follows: TGTGCCAGCAGCCAGATCCGGGACACTGAAGCTTTCTTT.

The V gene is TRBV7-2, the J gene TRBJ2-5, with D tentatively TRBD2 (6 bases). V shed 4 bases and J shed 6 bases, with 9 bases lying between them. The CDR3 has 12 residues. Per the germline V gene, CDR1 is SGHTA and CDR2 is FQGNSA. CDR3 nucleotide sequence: TGTGCCAGCAGCTCCGGCGGGAAGACCCAGTACTTC. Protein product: CASSSGGKTQYF.

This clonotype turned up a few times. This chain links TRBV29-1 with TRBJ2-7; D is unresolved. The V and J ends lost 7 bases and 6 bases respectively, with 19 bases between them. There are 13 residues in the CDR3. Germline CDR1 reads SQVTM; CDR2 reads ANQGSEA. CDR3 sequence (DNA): TGCAGCGCCTCGCATGGGTCCTCTCTCGAGCAGTACTTC. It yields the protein CSASHGSSLEQYF.

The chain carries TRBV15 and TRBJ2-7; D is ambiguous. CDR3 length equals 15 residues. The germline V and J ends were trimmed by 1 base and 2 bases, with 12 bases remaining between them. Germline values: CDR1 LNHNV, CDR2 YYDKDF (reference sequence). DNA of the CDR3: TGTGCCACCAGCAGAGTGGCAGGTAAAACCTACGAGCAGTACTTC. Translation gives CATSRVAGKTYEQYF.

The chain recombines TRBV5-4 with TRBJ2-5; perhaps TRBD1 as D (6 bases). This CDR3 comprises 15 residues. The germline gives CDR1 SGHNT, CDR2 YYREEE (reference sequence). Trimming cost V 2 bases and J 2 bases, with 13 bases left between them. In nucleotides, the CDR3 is TGTGCCAGCAGCTTCGCTACAGGGCCTCAAGAGACCCAGTACTTC. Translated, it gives CASSFATGPQETQYF. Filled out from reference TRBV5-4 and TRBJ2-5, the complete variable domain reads ETGVTQSPTHLIKTRGQQVTLRCSSQSGHNTVSWYQQALGQGPQFIFQYYREEENGRGNFPPRFSGLQFPNYSSELNVNALELDDSALYLCASSFATGPQETQYFGPGTRLLVL.

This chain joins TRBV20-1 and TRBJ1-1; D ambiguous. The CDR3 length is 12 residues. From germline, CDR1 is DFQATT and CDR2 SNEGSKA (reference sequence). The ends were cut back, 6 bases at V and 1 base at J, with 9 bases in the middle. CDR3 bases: TGCAGTGCCGTCCGGGGGAACACTGAAGCTTTCTTT. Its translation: CSAVRGNTEAFF.

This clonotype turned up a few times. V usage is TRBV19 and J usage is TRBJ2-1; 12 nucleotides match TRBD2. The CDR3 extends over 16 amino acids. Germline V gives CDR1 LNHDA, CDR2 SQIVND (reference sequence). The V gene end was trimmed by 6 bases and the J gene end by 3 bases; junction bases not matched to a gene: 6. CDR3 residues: CASRGLAGADYNEQFF. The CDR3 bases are TGTGCCAGTAGGGGACTAGCGGGTGCCGACTACAATGAGCAGTTCTTC.

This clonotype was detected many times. The CDR3 DNA reads as TGTGCCAGCAGGGACCGAGGCGGAGGGCTAAACACCGGGGAGCTGTTTTTT. Its translation is CASRDRGGGLNTGELFF. This chain joins TRBV2 and TRBJ2-2, with D tentatively TRBD2 (6 bases). V was trimmed by 6 bases and J by 2 bases, leaving 19 bases between them. Germline V CDR1 and CDR2: SNHLY, FYNNEI. The CDR3 is made up of 17 amino acids. The variable domain in full, completed from reference TRBV2 and TRBJ2-2, reads EPEVTQTPSHQVTQMGQEVILRCVPISNHLYFYWYRQILGQKVEFLVSFYNNEISEKSEIFDDQFSVERPDGSNFTLKIRSTKLEDSAMYFCASRDRGGGLNTGELFFGEGSRLTVL.